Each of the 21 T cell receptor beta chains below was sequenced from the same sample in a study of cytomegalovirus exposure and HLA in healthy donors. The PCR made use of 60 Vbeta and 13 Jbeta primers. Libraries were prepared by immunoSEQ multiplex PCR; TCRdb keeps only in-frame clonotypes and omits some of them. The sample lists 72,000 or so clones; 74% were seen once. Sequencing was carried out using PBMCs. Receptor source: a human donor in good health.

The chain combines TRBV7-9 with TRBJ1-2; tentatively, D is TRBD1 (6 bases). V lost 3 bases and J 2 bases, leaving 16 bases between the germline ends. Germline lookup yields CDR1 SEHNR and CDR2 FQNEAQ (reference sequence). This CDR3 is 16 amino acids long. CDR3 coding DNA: TGTGCCAGCAGCTTCCCTTGGACGGGGGGCAACTATGGCTACACCTTC. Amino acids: CASSFPWTGGNYGYTF.

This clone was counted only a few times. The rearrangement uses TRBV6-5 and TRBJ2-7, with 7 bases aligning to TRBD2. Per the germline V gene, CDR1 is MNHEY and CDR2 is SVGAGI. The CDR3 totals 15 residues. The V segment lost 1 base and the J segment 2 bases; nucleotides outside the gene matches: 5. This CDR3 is CASSYWGEGTYEQYF. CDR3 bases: TGTGCCAGCAGTTACTGGGGGGAGGGGACCTACGAGCAGTACTTC.

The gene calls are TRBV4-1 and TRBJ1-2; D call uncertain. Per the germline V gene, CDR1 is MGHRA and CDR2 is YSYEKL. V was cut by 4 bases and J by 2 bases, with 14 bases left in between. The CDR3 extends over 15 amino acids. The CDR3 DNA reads TGCGCCAGCAGCCTTTCGAGGGCACAGAACTATGGCTACACCTTC. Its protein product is CASSLSRAQNYGYTF.

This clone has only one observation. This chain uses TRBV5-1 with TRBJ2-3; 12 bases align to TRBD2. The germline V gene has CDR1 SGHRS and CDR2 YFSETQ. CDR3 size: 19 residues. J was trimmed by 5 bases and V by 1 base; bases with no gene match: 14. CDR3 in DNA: TGCGCCAGCAGCTTGATAAAGTACAGGACTAGCGGGATTGAAGATACGCAGTATTTT. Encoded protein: CASSLIKYRTSGIEDTQYF.

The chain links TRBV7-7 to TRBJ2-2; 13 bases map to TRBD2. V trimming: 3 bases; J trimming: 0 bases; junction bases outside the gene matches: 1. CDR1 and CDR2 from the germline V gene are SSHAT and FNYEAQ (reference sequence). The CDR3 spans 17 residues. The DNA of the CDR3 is TGTGCCAGCAGCTTTGGACTAGCGGGAGCGAACACCGGGGAGCTGTTTTTT. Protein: CASSFGLAGANTGELFF.

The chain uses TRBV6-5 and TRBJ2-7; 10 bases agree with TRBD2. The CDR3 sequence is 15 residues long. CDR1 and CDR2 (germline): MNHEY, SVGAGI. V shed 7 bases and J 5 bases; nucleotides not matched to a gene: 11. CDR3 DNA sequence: TGTGCCAGCACCTACCGTCTAGCGGGAGATAACGAGCAGTACTTC. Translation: CASTYRLAGDNEQYF.

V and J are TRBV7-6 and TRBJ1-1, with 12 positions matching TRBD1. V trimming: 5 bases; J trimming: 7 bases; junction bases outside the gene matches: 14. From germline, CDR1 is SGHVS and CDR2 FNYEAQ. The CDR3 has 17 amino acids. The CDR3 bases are TGTGCCAGCAGCCCACAGGGACAGGGGGCCGGAAGAAGTGAAGCTTTCTTT. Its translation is CASSPQGQGAGRSEAFF.

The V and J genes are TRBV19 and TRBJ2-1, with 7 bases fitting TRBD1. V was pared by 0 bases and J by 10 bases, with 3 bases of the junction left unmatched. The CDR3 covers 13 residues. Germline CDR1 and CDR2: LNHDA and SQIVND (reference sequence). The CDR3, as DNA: TGTGCCAGTAGTATAGATAAGGACAGGGAGCAGTTCTTC. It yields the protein CASSIDKDREQFF.

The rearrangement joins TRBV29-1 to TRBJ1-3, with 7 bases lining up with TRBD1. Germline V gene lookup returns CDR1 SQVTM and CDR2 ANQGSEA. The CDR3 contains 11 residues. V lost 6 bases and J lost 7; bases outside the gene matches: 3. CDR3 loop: CSVEQGNTIYF. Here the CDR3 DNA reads TGCAGCGTCGAACAGGGGAACACCATATATTTT.

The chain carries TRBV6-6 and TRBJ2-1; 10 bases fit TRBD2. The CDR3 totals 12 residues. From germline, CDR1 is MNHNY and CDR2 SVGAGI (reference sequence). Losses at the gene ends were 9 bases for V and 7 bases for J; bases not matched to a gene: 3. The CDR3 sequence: CASQREGNEQFF. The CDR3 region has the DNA TGTGCCAGTCAGCGGGAGGGTAATGAGCAGTTCTTC.

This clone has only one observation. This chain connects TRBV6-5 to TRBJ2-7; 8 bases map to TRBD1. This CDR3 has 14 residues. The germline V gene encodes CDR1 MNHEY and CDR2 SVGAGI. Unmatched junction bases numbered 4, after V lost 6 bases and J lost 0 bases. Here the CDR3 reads CASSWDRYSYEQYF. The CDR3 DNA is TGTGCCAGCAGCTGGGACAGGTACTCCTACGAGCAGTACTTC.

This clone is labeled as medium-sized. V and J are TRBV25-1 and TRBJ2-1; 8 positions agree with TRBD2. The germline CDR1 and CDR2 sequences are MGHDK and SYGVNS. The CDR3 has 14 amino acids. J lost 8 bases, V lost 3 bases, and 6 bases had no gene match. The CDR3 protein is CASSEGTRADEQFF. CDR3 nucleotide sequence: TGTGCCAGCAGTGAGGGGACTAGGGCGGATGAGCAGTTCTTC.

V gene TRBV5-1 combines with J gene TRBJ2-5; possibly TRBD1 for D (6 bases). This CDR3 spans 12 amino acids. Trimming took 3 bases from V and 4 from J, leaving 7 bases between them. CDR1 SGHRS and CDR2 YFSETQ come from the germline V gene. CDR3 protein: CASSSGAETQYF. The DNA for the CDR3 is TGCGCCAGCAGCTCAGGGGCAGAGACCCAGTACTTC.

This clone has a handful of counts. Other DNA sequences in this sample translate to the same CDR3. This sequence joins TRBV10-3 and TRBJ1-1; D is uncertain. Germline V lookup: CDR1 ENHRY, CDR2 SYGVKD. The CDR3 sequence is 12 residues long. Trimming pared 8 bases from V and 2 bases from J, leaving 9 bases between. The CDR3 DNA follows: TGTGCCATCCGCGGAACAAACACTGAAGCTTTCTTT. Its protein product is CAIRGTNTEAFF.

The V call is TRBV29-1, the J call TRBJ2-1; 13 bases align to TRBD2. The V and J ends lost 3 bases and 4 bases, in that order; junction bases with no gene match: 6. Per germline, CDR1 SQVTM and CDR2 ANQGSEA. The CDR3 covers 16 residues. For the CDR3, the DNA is TGCAGCGTTGAGGGGACTAGCGGGACGCGTTACAATGAGCAGTTCTTC. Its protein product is CSVEGTSGTRYNEQFF.

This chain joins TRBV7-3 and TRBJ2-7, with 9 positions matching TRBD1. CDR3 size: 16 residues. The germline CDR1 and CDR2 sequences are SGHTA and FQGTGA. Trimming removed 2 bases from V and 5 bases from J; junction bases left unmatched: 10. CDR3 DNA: TGTGCCAGCAGCTTAGGGTTCGGGACAGGGAAAAACGAGCAGTACTTC. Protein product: CASSLGFGTGKNEQYF.

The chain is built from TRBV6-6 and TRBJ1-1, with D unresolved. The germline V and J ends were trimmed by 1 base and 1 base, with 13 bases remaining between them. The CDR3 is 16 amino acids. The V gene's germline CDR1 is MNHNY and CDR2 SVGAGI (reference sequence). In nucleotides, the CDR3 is TGTGCCAGCAGTTACTATCTGCGTCGAGGGAACACTGAAGCTTTCTTT. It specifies CASSYYLRRGNTEAFF.

For the CDR3, the DNA is TGTGCCAGCAGCTTAGACAGGGGCCCAGCCAAAAACATTCAGTACTTC. This translates into CASSLDRGPAKNIQYF. The chain carries TRBV7-6 and TRBJ2-4, with TRBD1 matching over 7 bases. Germline V gives CDR1 SGHVS, CDR2 FNYEAQ. Trimming cost V 1 base and J 0 bases; bases outside gene matches: 3. This CDR3 region has 16 residues.

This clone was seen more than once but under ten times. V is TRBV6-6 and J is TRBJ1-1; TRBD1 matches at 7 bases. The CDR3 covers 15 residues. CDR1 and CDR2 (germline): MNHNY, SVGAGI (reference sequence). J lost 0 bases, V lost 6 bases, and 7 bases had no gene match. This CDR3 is CASSRDRALNTEAFF. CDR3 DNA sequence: TGTGCCAGCAGCCGCGACAGGGCCCTGAACACTGAAGCTTTCTTT.

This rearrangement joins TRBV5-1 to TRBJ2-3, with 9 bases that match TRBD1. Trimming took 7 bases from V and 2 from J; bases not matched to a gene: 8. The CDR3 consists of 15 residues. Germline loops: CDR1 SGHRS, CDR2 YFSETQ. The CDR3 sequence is CASARGTGTTDTQYF. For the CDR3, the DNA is TGCGCCAGCGCTAGGGGGACAGGGACCACAGATACGCAGTATTTT.

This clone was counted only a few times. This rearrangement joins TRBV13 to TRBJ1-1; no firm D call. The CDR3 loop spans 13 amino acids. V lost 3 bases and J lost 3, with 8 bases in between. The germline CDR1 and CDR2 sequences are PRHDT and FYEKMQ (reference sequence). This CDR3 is CASSFQEDTEAFF. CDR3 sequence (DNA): TGTGCCAGCAGCTTTCAGGAGGACACTGAAGCTTTCTTT.